Listed below are T cell receptor beta chains from one sample, sequenced in a study of shared clonotypes between healthy human individuals. The table came from immunoSEQ multiplex PCR; TCRdb's copy has only in-frame clones and leaves some out. The data hold around 1,900,000 clones, with 90% to 95% observed a single time. Sequencing was performed on naive CD8+ T cells from PBMCs. The receptor set was obtained from a man between 18 and 35 years old in good health. Some clones in this sample may be carry-over from other donors' samples. Each CDR3 is given with its conserved first and last residue. D genes are given only for firm matches. A row's size may be missing; if present it is once, few, many or a size class.

abundance	d_gene	v_gene	j_gene	CDR3nt	CDR3aa
NA	TRBD1	TRBV2	TRBJ1-3	TGTGCCAGCAGTGGTACAGGGGTAGGGGATGGAAACACCATATATTTT	CASSGTGVGDGNTIYF
NA	TRBD2	TRBV19	TRBJ2-7	TGTGCCAGTAGTATACGGGCTAGCGGGCAATCCTACGAGCAGTACTTC	CASSIRASGQSYEQYF
NA	NA	TRBV4-3	TRBJ2-3	TGCGCCAGCAGCCAACGACAGGAAGACACAGATACGCAGTATTTT	CASSQRQEDTDTQYF
NA	NA	TRBV10-3	TRBJ1-2	TGTGCCATCAGAGACCGGGACGGGACTAACTATGGCTACACCTTC	CAIRDRDGTNYGYTF
NA	NA	TRBV13	TRBJ2-1	TGTGCCAGCAGCTTACCCCTCTCCAGGCATGAGCAGTTCTTC	CASSLPLSRHEQFF
NA	NA	TRBV28	TRBJ1-1	TGTGCCAGCAGTTTCTTCCCCCGTGGAGGTCTGAACACTGAAGCTTTCTTT	CASSFFPRGGLNTEAFF
NA	TRBD2	TRBV11-2	TRBJ2-7	TGTGCCAGCAGCTTAGCATTCAGACTAGCGGGAGGAAGCTCCTACGAGCAGTACTTC	CASSLAFRLAGGSSYEQYF
NA	NA	TRBV27	TRBJ2-1	TGTGCCAGCAGTTTAGACTTATACAATGAGCAGTTCTTC	CASSLDLYNEQFF
NA	NA	TRBV27	TRBJ2-7	TGTGCCAGCAGCTACGAGGACAACCTCTACGAGCAGTACTTC	CASSYEDNLYEQYF
NA	NA	TRBV28	TRBJ1-5	TGTGCCAGCAGTTTAACGGGGGGCAATCAGCCCCAGCATTTT	CASSLTGGNQPQHF
once	TRBD1	TRBV9	TRBJ2-3	TGTGCCAGCAGCCAGACAGGGGGGTCTGGAGATACGCAGTATTTT	CASSQTGGSGDTQYF
NA	TRBD2	TRBV27	TRBJ2-3	TGTGCCAGCAGTGGCAGCGGGAGGTCCACAGATACGCAGTATTTT	CASSGSGRSTDTQYF
NA	NA	TRBV27	TRBJ2-1	TGTGCCAGCAGTCTCTACCCCTCTGGCGGACTAAGCTCCTACAATGAGCAGTTCTTC	CASSLYPSGGLSSYNEQFF
NA	NA	TRBV5-6	TRBJ2-7	TGTGCCAGCAGCTGGGGGCCTAGCTACGAGCAGTACTTC	CASSWGPSYEQYF
NA	NA	TRBV7-2	TRBJ2-5	TGTGCCAGCAGCTTAAATGGGTGGGAGATGGTCGGGGAGACCCAGTACTTC	CASSLNGWEMVGETQYF
NA	NA	TRBV5-1	TRBJ2-4	TGCGCCAGCAGCTTGTGGGGACCACGAGCCAAAAACATTCAGTACTTC	CASSLWGPRAKNIQYF
NA	NA	TRBV30	TRBJ2-3	TGTGCCTGGAGGGAAGATAGCACAGATACGCAGTATTTT	CAWREDSTDTQYF
NA	NA	TRBV27	TRBJ2-7	TGTGCCAGCAGTTTTTCCAAAACCTACGAGCAGTACTTC	CASSFSKTYEQYF
NA	NA	TRBV27	TRBJ1-2	TGTGCCAGCAGTACGCGAACCACAGGGCCCGCTTACTATGGCTACACCTTC	CASSTRTTGPAYYGYTF
few	TRBD1	TRBV7-3	TRBJ1-1	TGTGCCAGCAGCTTGACAGGGAAGACTGAAGCTTTCTTT	CASSLTGKTEAFF
once	NA	TRBV9	TRBJ2-2	TGTGCCAGCAGAGACGGACAGAACACCGGGGAGCTGTTTTTT	CASRDGQNTGELFF
NA	NA	TRBV19	TRBJ2-6	TGTGCCAGTAGTAGACCGGAAAGCTCTGGGGCCAACGTCCTGACTTTC	CASSRPESSGANVLTF
once	NA	TRBV27	TRBJ1-5	TGTGCCAGCAGTTTATCAAACAGGTATCAGCCCCAGCATTTT	CASSLSNRYQPQHF
NA	TRBD1	TRBV9	TRBJ1-2	TGTGCCAGCAGCGTAGAGGGGACAGCTGGGGACTATGGCTACACCTTC	CASSVEGTAGDYGYTF
NA	NA	TRBV2	TRBJ1-1	TGTGCCAGCAGTGATCGGATGGGGCAGAACACTGAAGCTTTCTTT	CASSDRMGQNTEAFF
NA	NA	TRBV6-5	TRBJ1-1	TGTGCCAGCAGTTACTATTTAGGGTCGAACACTGAAGCTTTCTTT	CASSYYLGSNTEAFF
once	NA	TRBV10-3	TRBJ2-7	TGTGCCATCAGTGAGCTTGCGGGGGCCGAGCAGTACTTC	CAISELAGAEQYF
NA	NA	TRBV28	TRBJ1-1	TGTGCCAGCAGCCCCGGACGGATGAACACTGAAGCTTTCTTT	CASSPGRMNTEAFF
NA	NA	TRBV27	TRBJ2-1	TGTGCCAGCAGTTTTCTTCGTGGGGCCGTGGATGAGCAGTTCTTC	CASSFLRGAVDEQFF
NA	TRBD2	TRBV12-5	TRBJ2-5	TGTGCTAGTGGTTTAGCGGGAGGGCTAGAGACCCAGTACTTC	CASGLAGGLETQYF
NA	TRBD2	TRBV14	TRBJ2-3	TGTGCCAGCAGCCAGCTGAAGGGTAGCGGGAGGACAGATACGCAGTATTTT	CASSQLKGSGRTDTQYF
NA	NA	TRBV6-4	TRBJ1-2	TGTGCCAGCACCGCCGAGGGTTTGCTGAGTGGCTACACCTTC	CASTAEGLLSGYTF
NA	TRBD2	TRBV9	TRBJ2-7	TGTGCCAGCAGCCCTAGCGGTGGGTTCTCCTACGAGCAGTACTTC	CASSPSGGFSYEQYF
NA	TRBD1	TRBV4-3	TRBJ1-2	TGCGCCAGCAGCCAATTGACAGGGGGCCGAGATGGCTACACCTTC	CASSQLTGGRDGYTF
NA	NA	TRBV9	TRBJ2-7	TGTGCCAGCAGCCCCGGCCGCTCCTACGAGCAGTACTTC	CASSPGRSYEQYF
NA	NA	TRBV27	TRBJ1-4	TGTGCCAGCAGCCCCTCAAAAAGCGAAAAACTGTTTTTT	CASSPSKSEKLFF
NA	NA	TRBV6-1	TRBJ2-3	TGTGCCAGCAGGGAAGGGGGGGCATTTGCAGATACGCAGTATTTT	CASREGGAFADTQYF
NA	TRBD1	TRBV2	TRBJ1-2	TGTGCCAGCGGGGTGACAGGGTCTAACTATGGCTACACCTTC	CASGVTGSNYGYTF
NA	NA	TRBV4-1	TRBJ1-2	TGCGCCAGCAGCCAAGTTCGAGGGGATTACTATGGCTACACCTTC	CASSQVRGDYYGYTF
NA	NA	TRBV7-8	TRBJ1-1	TGTGCCAGCAAACCGCCGAGGACGAACACTGAAGCTTTCTTT	CASKPPRTNTEAFF
once	NA	TRBV6-4	TRBJ1-1	TGTGCCAGCAGTGGGTCAAGACTCCCATCCACTGAAGCTTTCTTT	CASSGSRLPSTEAFF
NA	TRBD2	TRBV27	TRBJ2-5	TGTGCCAGCAGTTTAATGGGAGCGGGGGAGACCCAGTACTTC	CASSLMGAGETQYF
NA	NA	TRBV11-3	TRBJ2-1	TGTGCCAGCAGCGGGAACCCAACAGACCTCAATGAGCAGTTCTTC	CASSGNPTDLNEQFF
NA	NA	TRBV5-1	TRBJ2-7	TGCGCCAGCAGCCCCTACCGGGACGGAGATCAGCAGTACTTC	CASSPYRDGDQQYF
NA	NA	TRBV9	TRBJ2-7	TGTGCCAGCAGCACAAGGGACCGGCCACTCTACGAGCAGTACTTC	CASSTRDRPLYEQYF
NA	TRBD1	TRBV4-2	TRBJ2-7	TGTGCCAGCAGCCAAGTCGGGACAGCATACGAGCAGTACTTC	CASSQVGTAYEQYF
NA	TRBD2	TRBV30	TRBJ2-7	TGTGCCTGGAGCGGAATAGCGGGCCACGAGCAGTACTTC	CAWSGIAGHEQYF
NA	NA	TRBV6-5	TRBJ2-7	TGTGCCAGCAGCATTAGCGGTACCTACGAGCAGTACTTC	CASSISGTYEQYF
NA	NA	TRBV29-1	TRBJ1-5	TGCAGCGTTTCCAATGGAAGGGGGGGAGATCAGCCCCAGCATTTT	CSVSNGRGGDQPQHF
once	TRBD1	TRBV9	TRBJ1-1	TGTGCCAGCAGCTCACAGGGGAGGGACACTGAAGCTTTCTTT	CASSSQGRDTEAFF
NA	NA	TRBV21-1	TRBJ2-1	TGTGCCAGCAGGCTGGGTGACAATGAGCAGTTCTTC	CASRLGDNEQFF
NA	TRBD1	TRBV7-9	TRBJ2-5	TGTGCCAGCAGCTCCGGGACAGGGGGCCAAGAGACCCAGTACTTC	CASSSGTGGQETQYF
once	NA	TRBV15	TRBJ2-1	TGTGCCACCAGCAGAGATTGGGGGTCCGGTGAGCAGTTCTTC	CATSRDWGSGEQFF
NA	NA	TRBV6-1	TRBJ2-1	TGTGCCAGCAGTGAACAACACTCCTACAATGAGCAGTTCTTC	CASSEQHSYNEQFF
NA	NA	TRBV19	TRBJ2-1	TGTGCCCATTCGAGGACCCCGGTCGATGAGCAGTTCTTC	CAHSRTPVDEQFF
once	NA	TRBV15	TRBJ1-2	TGTGCCACCAGCCCCAGGGGACTGGACTATGGCTACACCTTC	CATSPRGLDYGYTF
NA	NA	TRBV7-9	TRBJ2-2	TGTGCCAGCAGCCAAGCCACCGGGGAGCTGTTTTTT	CASSQATGELFF